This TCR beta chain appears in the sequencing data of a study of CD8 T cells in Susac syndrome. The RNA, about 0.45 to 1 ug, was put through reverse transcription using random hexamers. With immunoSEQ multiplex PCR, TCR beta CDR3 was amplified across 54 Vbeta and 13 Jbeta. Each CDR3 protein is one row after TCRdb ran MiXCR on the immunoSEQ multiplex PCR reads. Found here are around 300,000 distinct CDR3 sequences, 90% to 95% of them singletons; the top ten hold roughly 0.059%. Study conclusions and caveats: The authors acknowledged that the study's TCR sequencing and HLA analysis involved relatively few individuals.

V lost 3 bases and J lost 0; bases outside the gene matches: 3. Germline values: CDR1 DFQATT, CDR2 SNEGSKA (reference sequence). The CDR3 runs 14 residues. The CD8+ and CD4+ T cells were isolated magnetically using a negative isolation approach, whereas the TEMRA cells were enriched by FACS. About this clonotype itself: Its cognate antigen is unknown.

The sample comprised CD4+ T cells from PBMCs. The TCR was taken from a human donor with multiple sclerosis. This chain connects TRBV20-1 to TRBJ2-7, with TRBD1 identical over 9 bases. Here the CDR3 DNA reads TGCAGTGCTAGTTCGGGACAGGGCTCCTACGAGCAGTACTTC. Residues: CSASSGQGSYEQYF.